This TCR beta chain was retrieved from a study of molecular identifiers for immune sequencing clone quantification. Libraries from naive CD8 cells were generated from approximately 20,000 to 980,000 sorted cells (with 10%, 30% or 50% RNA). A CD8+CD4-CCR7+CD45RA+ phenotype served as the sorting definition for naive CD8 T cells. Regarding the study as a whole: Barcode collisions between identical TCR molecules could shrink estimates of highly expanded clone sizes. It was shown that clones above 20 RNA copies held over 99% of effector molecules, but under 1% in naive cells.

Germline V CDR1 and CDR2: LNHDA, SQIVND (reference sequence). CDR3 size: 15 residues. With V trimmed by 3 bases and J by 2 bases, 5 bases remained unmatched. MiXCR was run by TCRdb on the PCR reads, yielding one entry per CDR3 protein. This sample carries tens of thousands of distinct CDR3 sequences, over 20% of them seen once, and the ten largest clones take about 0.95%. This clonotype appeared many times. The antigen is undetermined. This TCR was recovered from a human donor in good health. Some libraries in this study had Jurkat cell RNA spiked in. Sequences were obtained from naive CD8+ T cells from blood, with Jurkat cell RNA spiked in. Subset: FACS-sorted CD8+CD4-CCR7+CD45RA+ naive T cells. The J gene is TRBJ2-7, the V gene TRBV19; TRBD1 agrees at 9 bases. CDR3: CASSMGTGYTYEQYF. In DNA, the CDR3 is TGTGCCAGTAGTATGGGGACAGGGTATACCTACGAGCAGTACTTC.